The source of this T cell receptor beta chain is a study of blood T cells in healthy people across ages. Whole-study results and caveats: Naive T cell percentage strongly correlated with TCR beta diversity.

Points on this clonotype: Its antigen is still unknown.

Total RNA amounts of at least 6 micrograms were extracted per sample. Alongside a J-beta primer mix, a sample-barcoded 5' primer served in a second PCR lasting roughly 6 to 11 cycles. TCRdb analysed the 5' RACE reads with MiXCR anew, one entry per CDR3 protein. The data contain roughly 800,000 distinct CDR3 sequences, around 34% of them singletons. Per germline, CDR1 DFQATT and CDR2 SNEGSKA (reference sequence). The CDR3 runs to 14 residues. After removal of 3 bases from V and 0 bases from J, the junction contained 5 bases not matched to a gene. Sequenced input: blood. The TCR originated in a man younger than 35 in good health. The genes are TRBV20-1 and TRBJ2-7; the match to TRBD2 covers 7 bases. The CDR3 region is CSASMGGSSYEQYF. DNA for the CDR3: TGCAGTGCTAGTATGGGCGGGAGCTCCTACGAGCAGTACTTC.